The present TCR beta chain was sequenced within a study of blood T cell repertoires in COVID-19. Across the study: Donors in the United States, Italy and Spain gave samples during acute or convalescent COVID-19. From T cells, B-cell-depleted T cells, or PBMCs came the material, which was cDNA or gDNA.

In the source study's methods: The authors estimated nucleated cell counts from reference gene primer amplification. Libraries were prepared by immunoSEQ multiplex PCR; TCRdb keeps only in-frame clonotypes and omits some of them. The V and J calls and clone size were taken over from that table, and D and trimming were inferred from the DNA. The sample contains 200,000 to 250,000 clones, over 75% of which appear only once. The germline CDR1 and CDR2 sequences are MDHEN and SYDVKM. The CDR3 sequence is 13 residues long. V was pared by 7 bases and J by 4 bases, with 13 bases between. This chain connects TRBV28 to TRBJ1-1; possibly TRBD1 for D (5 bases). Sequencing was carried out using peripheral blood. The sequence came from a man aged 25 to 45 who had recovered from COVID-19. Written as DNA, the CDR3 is TGTGCCAGCAAGCGTTGGGGCGTCACTGAAGCTTTCTTT. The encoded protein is CASKRWGVTEAFF.